This TCR beta chain comes out of a study of T-cell reconstitution after alpha-beta-depleted transplantation in children (dated by TCRdb to 2016 to 2017). Some background on the complete study: T-cell immune reconstitution after TCRalphabeta/CD19-depleted allogeneic hematopoietic cell transplantation in children was quantitatively tracked in the study by means of TCR repertoire profiling.

What this sample's treatment or condition label stands for: allogeneic hematopoietic cell transplantation with graft depleted of TCRalphabeta T cells and CD19 B cells. The children who served as transplant recipients had been given grafts of TCRalphabeta/CD19-depleted allogeneic hematopoietic cells. Receptors were amplified or captured by PCR. TCRdb records Illumina HiSeq 2500 as the sequencer. TCR library preparation used molecular barcoding, with unique molecular identifiers applied to normalize quantification of the TCRbeta repertoire. TCRdb itself trimmed the public reads at Q25 with fastp, ran MiXCR and retained productive beta chains. Rows are unified per CDR3 protein, each entry keeping the most common DNA and genes. Across this sample there are fewer than 400,000 distinct CDR3 sequences, with roughly 25% seen only once. The ten most abundant clones make up approximately 11% of the sample.

Relative to germline, V is 4 bases shorter and J is 0 bases shorter, with 17 bases between their ends. Based on the germline V gene, the CDR1 and CDR2 sequences are SGDLS and YYNGEE. The CDR3, from cysteine to phenylalanine, totals 16 residues. Just CDR3 DNA is preserved here, 48 bases in frame from base 1. Notes on this clonotype: Its antigen is not yet known. No per-base quality is available; no much larger clone lies one base away.

On the study overall, not on this receptor specifically: The frequencies of hyperexpanded clones fell over the following months, and after one year, T-cell counts and TCRbeta diversity were mostly attributed to newly produced T cells. In some patients, high TCRbeta diversity at day 60 was attributed to recipient T cells and intrathymic progenitors that had survived conditioning. The apparently early recovery of alphabetaT-cell counts about two months after transplant reportedly depended on only several hundred rapidly expanded clones that came from non-depleted graft cells.

This receptor was identified in a male patient aged 5 to 17 who had a stem cell transplant for acute lymphoblastic leukemia, so the T cells may come from the graft donor. The receptor chain draws on TRBV9 and TRBJ2-7, with the D gene not clear enough to name. Here the sequenced sample was PBMCs, mostly from graft donor cells, taken 180 days after TCRalphabeta/CD19-depleted stem cell transplant. The bases are TGTGCCAGCAGCCCCCGGCGAGCGCCCTTCTCCTACGAGCAGTACTTC. This encodes CASSPRRAPFSYEQYF.